This passage covers 29 T cell receptor beta chains from one sample sequenced in a study of OX40 agonist ivuxolimab in advanced cancers. Profiling relied on immunoSEQ multiplex PCR, and the TCRdb table lists in-frame clones only, not all of them. The table has fewer than 50,000 clones, roughly 77% seen once. The input for sequencing was CD4+ or CD8+ T cells sorted from blood, taken in a trial of the OX40 agonist ivuxolimab. The source is an adult with an advanced solid tumor such as melanoma, head and neck, liver or kidney cancer.

The chain has TRBV5-1 and TRBJ1-1, with 8 nucleotides matching TRBD1. The CDR3 has 16 residues. The germline V gene has CDR1 SGHRS and CDR2 YFSETQ. V was pared by 4 bases and J by 3 bases, with 11 bases of the junction left unmatched. The CDR3 region has the DNA TGCGCCAGCAGCAGAGACCCAGGGGGCTGGGACACTGAAGCTTTCTTT. Translated, it gives CASSRDPGGWDTEAFF.

The rearrangement links TRBV6-6 to TRBJ2-1; 8 positions match TRBD2. The CDR3 runs to 14 residues. Germline values: CDR1 MNHNY, CDR2 SVGAGI (reference sequence). V gave up 10 bases and J gave up 5 bases; unmatched junction bases: 10. CDR3 region: CATLKAGEDNEQFF. DNA for the CDR3: TGTGCCACCCTCAAAGCGGGAGAAGACAATGAGCAGTTCTTC.

The chain recombines TRBV6-5 with TRBJ1-2, with D possibly matching TRBD1 (5 bases). The V gene's germline CDR1 is MNHEY and CDR2 SVGAGI. Trimming removed 6 bases from V and 4 bases from J, with 12 bases in between. The CDR3 contains 13 residues. The CDR3 loop reads CASREQEIYGYTF. CDR3 nucleotide sequence: TGTGCCAGCAGGGAACAGGAGATCTATGGCTACACCTTC.

This clone was seen a few times. The rearrangement joins TRBV19 to TRBJ1-3; no clear D gene. V was pared by 5 bases and J by 0 bases, with 8 bases between. This CDR3 region has 14 residues. The germline CDR1 and CDR2 sequences are LNHDA and SQIVND (reference sequence). This CDR3 reads CASSVSFSGNTIYF. The CDR3 nucleotides read TGTGCCAGTAGTGTATCTTTCTCTGGAAACACCATATATTTT.

This clone was recorded once. The V gene is TRBV10-1, the J gene TRBJ2-7, with a possible D match to TRBD2 (6 bases). The germline V and J ends were trimmed by 8 bases and 2 bases, with 19 bases remaining between them. CDR1 is WNHNN, CDR2 SYGVQD, per germline (reference sequence). CDR3 length: 15 residues. The CDR3 loop reads CASAGRPASPYEQYV. CDR3 sequence (DNA): TGCGCCAGCGCGGGGAGACCGGCCAGCCCCTACGAGCAGTACGTC.

V is TRBV6-5 and J is TRBJ1-2; the D gene is possibly TRBD1 (5 bases). The CDR3 runs 14 residues. Trimming took off 0 bases at V and 6 bases at J, with 11 bases between the two ends. The V gene's germline CDR1 is MNHEY and CDR2 SVGAGI. The CDR3 DNA sequence: TGTGCCAGCAGTTACTCCGGGGCCCGGGATGGCTACACCTTC. Translation: CASSYSGARDGYTF.

This clone has just a few counts. The chain employs TRBV6-6 and TRBJ2-7, with TRBD2 identical over 7 bases. V trimming: 6 bases; J trimming: 3 bases; junction bases outside the gene matches: 14. The CDR3 has 16 amino acids. Germline CDR1 and CDR2: MNHNY and SVGAGI (reference sequence). The CDR3 region has the DNA TGTGCCAGCAGCCCCGGAGGGCTAGCGGACCGCTACGAGCAGTACGTC. Amino acid sequence: CASSPGGLADRYEQYV.

The genes are TRBV18 and TRBJ2-6; D is undetermined. Germline V gene data show CDR1 as KGHSH and CDR2 as LQKENI. This CDR3 comprises 15 residues. Trimming left V 3 bases short and J 0 bases short, with 6 bases between. CDR3 bases: TGTGCCAGCTCACCCGGATACTCTGGGGCCAACGTCCTGACTTTC. Encoded protein: CASSPGYSGANVLTF.

This chain uses TRBV6-5 with TRBJ2-1; 12 bases are shared with TRBD2. V shed 4 bases, J shed 10 bases, and the junction held 5 bases outside the gene matches. This CDR3 spans 14 amino acids. From germline, CDR1 is MNHEY and CDR2 SVGAGI. The CDR3 bases are TGTGCCAGCAGTTCTAGGACTAGCGGGAAAGAGCAGTTCTTC. Translated, it gives CASSSRTSGKEQFF.

This rearrangement joins TRBV5-1 to TRBJ2-5; TRBD1 matches 7 bases. This CDR3 has 14 amino acids. V gave up 3 bases and J gave up 2 bases; unmatched junction bases: 4. Germline CDR1 reads SGHRS; CDR2 reads YFSETQ. The CDR3 region has the DNA TGCGCCAGCAGCTCCGGACAGGCTCAAGAGACCCAGTACTTC. Translation: CASSSGQAQETQYF. Based on the CDR3 plus reference TRBV5-1 and TRBJ2-5, the full variable domain is KAGVTQTPRYLIKTRGQQVTLSCSPISGHRSVSWYQQTPGQGLQFLFEYFSETQRNKGNFPGRFSGRQFSNSRSEMNVSTLELGDSALYLCASSSGQAQETQYFGPGTRLLVL.

The V and J genes are TRBV7-2 and TRBJ1-3; D call uncertain. V dropped 3 bases and J dropped 3 bases, with 12 bases sitting between them. From germline, CDR1 is SGHTA and CDR2 FQGNSA. The CDR3 contains 15 residues. CDR3 residues: CASSLSPAGGNTIYF. The CDR3 bases are TGTGCCAGCAGCTTGAGTCCCGCGGGTGGAAACACCATATATTTT.

The rearrangement uses TRBV29-1 and TRBJ1-1; D uncertain. Per germline, CDR1 SQVTM and CDR2 ANQGSEA. The CDR3 consists of 14 residues. Trimming took off 3 bases at V and 0 bases at J, with 11 bases between the two ends. CDR3 nucleotide sequence: TGCAGCGTTGATAGGAAACCCATGAACACTGAAGCTTTCTTT. Protein sequence: CSVDRKPMNTEAFF.

This clone was seen a handful of times. The chain joins TRBV30 to TRBJ2-1, with 11 bases aligning to TRBD2. The CDR3 has 17 amino acids. Germline assignment: CDR1 GTSNPN and CDR2 SVGIG (reference sequence). Trimming cost V 0 bases and J 0 bases; bases outside gene matches: 4. The CDR3, as DNA: TGTGCCTGGAGTGTACTTGGGACTAGCGGCTCCTACAATGAGCAGTTCTTC. It is translated as CAWSVLGTSGSYNEQFF.

This chain links TRBV5-1 with TRBJ1-2; TRBD1 matches at 9 bases. This CDR3 region has 16 residues. The V gene end was trimmed by 4 bases and the J gene end by 3 bases; junction bases not matched to a gene: 10. Germline V gene sequence: CDR1 SGHRS, CDR2 YFSETQ. The CDR3 DNA is TGCGCCAGCAGCCTAATACAGGGGGCTGACGACTATGGCTACACCTTC. This codes for CASSLIQGADDYGYTF. Supplemented by reference TRBV5-1 and TRBJ1-2, the full variable domain reads KAGVTQTPRYLIKTRGQQVTLSCSPISGHRSVSWYQQTPGQGLQFLFEYFSETQRNKGNFPGRFSGRQFSNSRSEMNVSTLELGDSALYLCASSLIQGADDYGYTFGSGTRLTVV.

This chain connects TRBV9 to TRBJ2-1; D ambiguous. V gave up 1 base and J gave up 6 bases, with 11 bases separating them. Germline V gives CDR1 SGDLS, CDR2 YYNGEE. CDR3 length: 14 residues. The CDR3 DNA follows: TGTGCCAGCAGCGTACGTGTCAGACCCAATGAGCAGTTCTTC. It is translated as CASSVRVRPNEQFF.

This clone came up a few times. This sequence joins TRBV7-9 and TRBJ1-5, with TRBD1 matching 7 bases. V shed 5 bases, J shed 0 bases, and the junction held 4 bases outside the gene matches. Germline values: CDR1 SEHNR, CDR2 FQNEAQ (reference sequence). The length of the CDR3 is 15 residues. CDR3 sequence (DNA): TGTGCCAGCAGCCAGGGACAGCTTAGCAATCAGCCCCAGCATTTT. Its protein product is CASSQGQLSNQPQHF.

The genes are TRBV6-6 and TRBJ1-6, with 8 bases fitting TRBD1. Losses at the gene ends were 0 bases for V and 8 bases for J; bases not matched to a gene: 3. Germline values: CDR1 MNHNY, CDR2 SVGAGI (reference sequence). This CDR3 comprises 15 residues. CDR3 nucleotides: TGTGCCAGCAGTTACTCCCCAGGGGGCGATTCACCCCTCCACTTT. Its translation is CASSYSPGGDSPLHF.

The rearrangement links TRBV19 to TRBJ2-1; 8 nucleotides match TRBD2. Germline V gene sequence: CDR1 LNHDA, CDR2 SQIVND (reference sequence). This CDR3 has 14 amino acids. The V and J ends lost 3 bases and 6 bases, in that order; junction bases with no gene match: 4. The CDR3, as DNA: TGTGCCAGTAGTATCGGGGGGGCACGCAATGAGCAGTTCTTC. Translating it yields CASSIGGARNEQFF.

The chain joins TRBV7-9 to TRBJ1-2; D perhaps matches TRBD1 (6 bases). Looked up from germline, CDR1 is SEHNR and CDR2 is FQNEAQ (reference sequence). CDR3 size: 13 residues. V gave up 1 base and J gave up 4 bases, with 7 bases separating them. CDR3 region: CASSLDRVYGYTF. CDR3 DNA: TGTGCCAGCAGCTTAGACAGGGTCTATGGCTACACCTTC. Full variable domain (rest looked up from reference TRBV7-9 and TRBJ1-2): DTGVSQNPRHKITKRGQNVTFRCDPISEHNRLYWYRQTLGQGPEFLTYFQNEAQLEKSRLLSDRFSAERPKGSFSTLEIQRTEQGDSAMYLCASSLDRVYGYTFGSGTRLTVV.

A few counts support this clone. The same CDR3 is also encoded by other DNA sequences in this sample. The CDR3 sequence: CSARGNTEAFF. In nucleotides, the CDR3 is TGCAGTGCTAGAGGGAACACTGAAGCTTTCTTT. The genes are TRBV20-1 and TRBJ1-1; no firm D call. V lost 1 base to trimming and J lost 1 base, with 1 base between them. The length of the CDR3 is 11 residues. Germline V lookup: CDR1 DFQATT, CDR2 SNEGSKA (reference sequence).

The chain uses TRBV11-1 and TRBJ2-3; D call uncertain. The CDR3 extends over 15 amino acids. Trimming took off 1 base at V and 3 bases at J, with 11 bases between the two ends. Germline V gene sequence: CDR1 SGHAT, CDR2 FQDESV (reference sequence). The CDR3 nucleotides are TGTGCCAGCAGCTTAGGTTCTTACCGAACAGATACGCAGTATTTT. The encoded protein is CASSLGSYRTDTQYF.

The chain combines TRBV5-1 with TRBJ1-1; 9 bases are a match to TRBD1. J was trimmed by 1 base and V by 1 base; bases with no gene match: 2. The CDR3 runs 15 residues. Germline values: CDR1 SGHRS, CDR2 YFSETQ. CDR3 nucleotides: TGCGCCAGCAGCTTGCTGACAGGGGGGAACACTGAAGCTTTCTTT. Translation: CASSLLTGGNTEAFF.

The chain has TRBV6-1 and TRBJ1-4; the match to TRBD1 covers 9 bases. The CDR3 covers 16 residues. Germline values: CDR1 MNHNS, CDR2 SASEGT. J lost 7 bases, V lost 4 bases, and 10 bases had no gene match. CDR3 DNA: TGTGCCAGCAGTGCCATCGACAGGGGGGATCTTGAAAAACTGTTTTTT. Its translation is CASSAIDRGDLEKLFF.

The V call is TRBV5-1, the J call TRBJ2-5; possibly TRBD2 for D (6 bases). From germline, CDR1 is SGHRS and CDR2 YFSETQ. This CDR3 is 12 amino acids long. The chain's CDR3 is CACGLNQETQYF. CDR3 nucleotides: TGCGCTTGTGGACTAAACCAAGAGACCCAGTACTTC.

V gene TRBV6-6 combines with J gene TRBJ2-4; the D gene is possibly TRBD2 (5 bases). This CDR3 region has 13 residues. The V gene lost 7 bases and the J gene lost 0 bases, with 7 bases spanning the gap. Per the germline V gene, CDR1 is MNHNY and CDR2 is SVGAGI (reference sequence). As DNA, the CDR3 is TGTGCCAGCATAGGACTAGCCAAAAACATTCAGTACTTC. Protein: CASIGLAKNIQYF.

The chain has TRBV5-4 and TRBJ2-5; unclear D gene. The length of the CDR3 is 13 residues. Germline V gene data show CDR1 as SGHNT and CDR2 as YYREEE (reference sequence). The V end was cut by 7 bases, the J end by 2 bases, with 12 bases between. The CDR3 sequence: CASAPGSQETQYF. The CDR3 DNA is TGTGCCAGCGCCCCGGGCTCACAAGAGACCCAGTACTTC.

This chain connects TRBV5-4 to TRBJ2-5; D call uncertain. V was trimmed by 0 bases and J by 1 base, leaving 4 bases between them. Germline CDR1 SGHNT, CDR2 YYREEE (reference sequence). This CDR3 region has 13 residues. The CDR3 DNA reads TGTGCCAGCAGCTTGGCAGCCCAAGAGACCCAGTACTTC. Translating it yields CASSLAAQETQYF.

The chain carries TRBV6-1 and TRBJ1-2, with D possibly being TRBD1 (5 bases). Germline V gene lookup returns CDR1 MNHNS and CDR2 SASEGT. V lost 5 bases to trimming and J lost 3 bases, with 13 bases between them. The CDR3 loop spans 14 amino acids. In nucleotides, the CDR3 is TGTGCCAGCAGTCATCAGGACACCTACTATGGCTACACCTTC. Its translation: CASSHQDTYYGYTF.

The V call is TRBV18, the J call TRBJ2-6; the match to TRBD1 covers 7 bases. V was pared by 0 bases and J by 13 bases, with 6 bases of the junction left unmatched. The germline gives CDR1 KGHSH, CDR2 LQKENI. The CDR3 is 14 amino acids. The CDR3, as DNA: TGTGCCAGCTCACCACCAACGTCAGGGGGAGTCCTGACTTTC. Translated, it gives CASSPPTSGGVLTF.